One sample yielded the 15 T cell receptor beta chains listed below, sequenced in a study of early T cells in non-severe SARS-CoV-2 infection (dated by TCRdb to about 2021). The library was obtained by 5' RACE. Sequencing used a NextSeq 500. TCRdb redid the processing of the public reads, applying fastp at Q25 and MiXCR, and retained in-frame beta chains. Rows with one shared CDR3 protein collapse into an entry with the most common genes and DNA. In all, the sample holds tens of thousands of distinct CDR3 sequences, and around 12% of those were seen once. The ten largest clones take up around 1.5% of the sample. Sequenced material: whole blood, taken at baseline. The receptors shown here come from an adult who was a healthcare worker with PCR-confirmed SARS-CoV-2 infection or an uninfected control (not recorded which).

The rearrangement uses TRBV7-8 and TRBJ2-7; D ambiguous. Germline V gene lookup returns CDR1 SGHVS and CDR2 FQNEAQ. This CDR3 has 15 residues. V lost 2 bases and J 7 bases, leaving 18 bases between the germline ends. The CDR3 protein is CASSLSLDDPREQYF. Here the CDR3 DNA reads TGTGCCAGCAGCTTAAGTTTGGACGACCCCCGGGAGCAGTACTTC.

J is TRBJ1-1 and V is TRBV12-3 or TRBV12-4; D may be TRBD1 (6 bases). The CDR3 sequence is 13 residues long. V was pared by 5 bases and J by 2 bases, with 9 bases between. Here the CDR3 DNA reads TGTGCCAGCAGTCGACAGGATAACACTGAAGCTTTCTTT. Translating gives CASSRQDNTEAFF.

This sequence joins TRBV3-1 and TRBJ2-2; D not resolved. Germline V gene lookup returns CDR1 LGHDT and CDR2 YNNKEL (reference sequence). The V and J ends lost 1 base and 4 bases respectively, with 16 bases between them. The CDR3 loop spans 17 amino acids. Written as DNA, the CDR3 is TGTGCCAGCAGCCAAGGTATGGTCGAAGGAACCACCGGGGAGCTGTTTTTT. Translated, it gives CASSQGMVEGTTGELFF.

The chain uses TRBV6-6 and TRBJ1-1; D is unresolved. The CDR3 loop spans 12 amino acids. Germline CDR1 reads MNHNY; CDR2 reads SVGAGI (reference sequence). V lost 7 bases and J 4 bases, leaving 10 bases between the germline ends. The CDR3, as DNA: TGTGCCAGCACCAATCCGGGCACTGAAGCTTTCTTT. Its protein product is CASTNPGTEAFF.

This clonotype has a handful of counts. The rearrangement uses TRBV28 and TRBJ2-2, with D uncertain. Trimming removed 4 bases from V and 5 bases from J, with 14 bases in between. The CDR3 is 15 amino acids. Germline CDR1 is MDHEN and CDR2 is SYDVKM. In DNA form, the CDR3 reads TGTGCCAGCAGTTCCACGCCCGCCGGGACCGGGGAGCTGTTTTTT. Amino acid sequence: CASSSTPAGTGELFF.

This clonotype was picked up many times. This chain joins TRBV6-2 or TRBV6-3 and TRBJ2-4, with D perhaps TRBD2 (6 bases). The CDR3 has 15 amino acids. Germline V gene lookup returns CDR1 MNHEY and CDR2 SVGEGT. Between the trimmed V and J ends, which lost 5 bases and 0 bases, there was a span of 11 bases. The CDR3 loop reads CASSLQGLAKNIQYF. CDR3 sequence (DNA): TGTGCCAGCAGTCTCCAGGGACTAGCCAAAAACATTCAGTACTTC.

This clonotype was counted between two and nine times. The CDR3 DNA is TGTGCCAGCAGCAAATCTAGCGGAAATGAGCAGTTCTTC. Its translation: CASSKSSGNEQFF. V gene TRBV7-9 combines with J gene TRBJ2-1; TRBD2 matches 7 bases. Germline lookup yields CDR1 SEHNR and CDR2 FQNEAQ (reference sequence). The CDR3 totals 13 residues. V gave up 5 bases and J gave up 7 bases; unmatched junction bases: 5. The whole variable domain, remainder taken from reference TRBV7-9 and TRBJ2-1, is DTGVSQNPRHKITKRGQNVTFRCDPISEHNRLYWYRQTLGQGPEFLTYFQNEAQLEKSRLLSDRFSAERPKGSFSTLEIQRTEQGDSAMYLCASSKSSGNEQFFGPGTRLTVL.

J is TRBJ2-1 and V is TRBV29-1; 9 nucleotides align to TRBD2. This CDR3 spans 14 amino acids. V lost 7 bases and J lost 4; bases outside the gene matches: 8. Germline assignment: CDR1 SQVTM and CDR2 ANQGSEA. Here the CDR3 DNA reads TGCAGCGCGAGAGAGCGGGGGGTATACAATGAGCAGTTCTTC. Its protein product is CSARERGVYNEQFF.

This clonotype was detected a few times. V gene TRBV13 combines with J gene TRBJ2-7; 8 bases are a match to TRBD2. Per the germline V gene, CDR1 is PRHDT and CDR2 is FYEKMQ (reference sequence). The CDR3 length is 16 residues. V gave up 0 bases and J gave up 3 bases; unmatched junction bases: 7. CDR3: CASSLGTRGGNYEQYF. The CDR3, as DNA: TGTGCCAGCAGCTTAGGTACCCGGGGGGGGAACTACGAGCAGTACTTC.

This clonotype has more than one count but fewer than ten. The chain employs TRBV29-1 and TRBJ2-1; weak D call: TRBD2 (5 bases). Trimming pared 7 bases from V and 8 bases from J, leaving 21 bases between. Germline values: CDR1 SQVTM, CDR2 ANQGSEA. The CDR3 spans 14 residues. CDR3 nucleotides: TGCAGCGCCCTTATGGGCCGGAGGAGCGATGAGCAGTTCTTC. Amino acid sequence: CSALMGRRSDEQFF.

In its sample, this clonotype was seen many times. This chain joins TRBV7-9 and TRBJ1-1; 9 bases fit TRBD1. CDR1 SEHNR and CDR2 FQNEAQ come from the germline V gene (reference sequence). Germline trimming cut 3 bases from V and 4 bases from J; bases unmatched to any gene: 9. The CDR3 is 16 amino acids. The CDR3 here is CASSFTTGGLGTEAFF. CDR3 bases: TGTGCCAGCAGCTTTACGACAGGGGGACTGGGCACTGAAGCTTTCTTT.

J is TRBJ2-7 and V is TRBV6-1; D is perhaps TRBD1 (6 bases). Per the germline V gene, CDR1 is MNHNS and CDR2 is SASEGT. The CDR3 runs 13 residues. Trimming took 8 bases from V and 2 from J, leaving 13 bases between them. CDR3 nucleotide sequence: TGTGCCAGCGTGGCAGGGGTCGCCTACGAGCAGTACTTC. Amino acid sequence: CASVAGVAYEQYF.

The chain uses TRBV3-1 and TRBJ2-7; D unclear. CDR3 length: 12 residues. Trimming removed 1 base at V and 4 bases at J, with 5 bases between. Germline CDR1 reads LGHDT; CDR2 reads YNNKEL (reference sequence). The CDR3 region is CASSQVQYEQYF. The CDR3 DNA reads TGTGCCAGCAGCCAAGTACAGTACGAGCAGTACTTC.

This sequence joins TRBV6-2 or TRBV6-3 and TRBJ2-7; tentatively, D is TRBD1 (6 bases). V shed 6 bases and J shed 4 bases, with 19 bases lying between them. This CDR3 has 15 amino acids. CDR1 is MNHEY, CDR2 SVGEGT, per germline. In nucleotides, the CDR3 is TGTGCCAGCAGCCAACTCCGGCTGGGGGCATACGAGCAGTACTTC. As protein: CASSQLRLGAYEQYF.

The genes are TRBV20-1 and TRBJ2-4; tentatively, D is TRBD1 (5 bases). The CDR3 extends over 11 amino acids. The V and J ends lost 7 bases and 7 bases respectively, with 11 bases between them. Germline V CDR1 and CDR2: DFQATT, SNEGSKA (reference sequence). CDR3 coding DNA: TGCAGTGTTAGCAGGGTGAACATTCAGTACTTC. This sequence encodes CSVSRVNIQYF.